One sample yielded the 25 T cell receptor beta chains listed below, sequenced in a study of blood T cell repertoires in COVID-19. Sequencing was performed with immunoSEQ multiplex PCR; in TCRdb, only in-frame clones are kept and a portion is missing. Among 130,000 to 150,000 clones listed, less than 90% were seen once. The material sequenced was peripheral blood. The receptors here all came from a human donor in a cohort sampled during active COVID-19.

The CDR3 nucleotides are TGTGCCAGCAGTTTGGGGGGGGTCCGGCCCCAGCATTTT. It translates to CASSLGGVRPQHF. The rearrangement joins TRBV12-3 or TRBV12-4 to TRBJ1-5; the D gene is possibly TRBD1 (5 bases). The V gene lost 3 bases and the J gene lost 9 bases, with 12 bases spanning the gap. The CDR3 covers 13 residues.

This chain joins TRBV3-1 (or the pseudogene TRBV3-2) and TRBJ2-5; 7 bases are a match to TRBD2. The germline V gene has CDR1 LGHDT and CDR2 YNNKEL (reference sequence). V lost 4 bases, J lost 2 bases, and 7 bases stayed unmatched. CDR3 length: 15 amino acids. Here the CDR3 DNA reads TGTGCCAGCAGCCTCTCAGCGGGACTACAAGAGACCCAGTACTTC. Translated, it gives CASSLSAGLQETQYF.

V usage is TRBV13 and J usage is TRBJ1-1; no definite D call. Germline lookup yields CDR1 PRHDT and CDR2 FYEKMQ (reference sequence). This CDR3 spans 14 amino acids. With 7 bases removed from V and 5 bases from J, the gap between germline ends came to 17 bases. The CDR3 spells CASTSTGVRTEAFF. For the CDR3, the DNA is TGTGCCAGCACATCAACCGGGGTCCGGACTGAAGCTTTCTTT.

Worth noting for this clone: The sample has other DNA sequences that encode this CDR3 too. The V call is TRBV19, the J call TRBJ1-1; 8 positions agree with TRBD1. Germline-derived CDR1 and CDR2 are LNHDA and SQIVND (reference sequence). The CDR3 spans 13 residues. V shed 6 bases and J 3 bases; nucleotides not matched to a gene: 3. The CDR3 sequence is CASSPDRDTEAFF. In DNA form, the CDR3 reads TGTGCCAGTAGCCCGGACAGGGACACTGAAGCTTTCTTT.

This chain joins TRBV28 and TRBJ2-2; tentative D call: TRBD2 (6 bases). The germline V gene has CDR1 MDHEN and CDR2 SYDVKM. The V and J ends lost 5 bases and 2 bases respectively, with 9 bases between them. This CDR3 region has 14 residues. The DNA of the CDR3 is TGTGCCAGCAGTAGGACTAACAACACCGGGGAGCTGTTTTTT. Translation: CASSRTNNTGELFF.

The V and J genes are TRBV13 and TRBJ1-1, with D possibly being TRBD1 (5 bases). Trimming took 4 bases from V and 5 from J, leaving 8 bases between them. The CDR3 extends over 12 amino acids. Germline loops: CDR1 PRHDT, CDR2 FYEKMQ (reference sequence). Here the CDR3 DNA reads TGTGCCAGCAGCTCCAGGGTAACTGAAGCTTTCTTT. Translating gives CASSSRVTEAFF.

The genes are TRBV7-2 and TRBJ2-7, with D possibly matching TRBD2 (6 bases). This CDR3 has 14 amino acids. The germline V gene encodes CDR1 SGHTA and CDR2 FQGNSA. V was pared by 1 base and J by 0 bases, with 7 bases between. The CDR3 loop is CASSLVGSSYEQYF. The CDR3 DNA follows: TGTGCCAGCAGCTTAGTCGGGAGCTCCTACGAGCAGTACTTC.

J is TRBJ1-3 and V is TRBV3-1 (or the pseudogene TRBV3-2); D is unresolved. The CDR3 is 16 amino acids. The germline V gene has CDR1 LGHDT and CDR2 YNNKEL (reference sequence). V was shortened by 1 base and J by 0 bases, with 10 bases between the two germline ends. CDR3: CASSQVEAYSGNTIYF. In nucleotides, the CDR3 is TGTGCCAGCAGCCAAGTTGAGGCTTACTCTGGAAACACCATATATTTT.

J is TRBJ1-5 and V is TRBV11-2, with no clear D. Germline CDR1 SGHAT, CDR2 FQNNGV. V lost 0 bases to trimming and J lost 7 bases, with 10 bases between them. The CDR3 is made up of 14 amino acids. In nucleotides, the CDR3 is TGTGCCAGCAGCTTAGACAGAGCGGGGCAGCCCCAGCATTTT. Its protein is CASSLDRAGQPQHF.

The chain recombines TRBV14 with TRBJ2-3, with D maybe TRBD2 (7 bases). The CDR3 runs to 15 residues. Germline-derived CDR1 and CDR2 are SGHDN and FVKESK. V gave up 0 bases and J gave up 4 bases, with 11 bases separating them. The CDR3 region is CASSQEWGGADTQYF. As DNA, the CDR3 is TGTGCCAGCAGCCAAGAATGGGGGGGCGCAGATACGCAGTATTTT.

The chain uses TRBV5-4 and TRBJ1-2; 7 positions agree with TRBD1. This CDR3 comprises 14 residues. Per germline, CDR1 SGHNT and CDR2 YYREEE (reference sequence). The V and J ends lost 1 base and 2 bases, in that order; junction bases with no gene match: 2. CDR3 DNA sequence: TGTGCCAGCAGCTTGATGGGACAGAACTATGGCTACACCTTC. This translates into CASSLMGQNYGYTF.

The rearrangement joins TRBV7-2 to TRBJ2-5, with TRBD2 as a possible D gene (7 bases). There are 15 residues in the CDR3. Germline CDR1 and CDR2: SGHTA and FQGNSA. Trimming shortened V by 5 bases and J by 1 base, and 14 bases separated the two germline ends. The CDR3 protein is CASSEGGAIQETQYF. DNA of the CDR3: TGTGCCAGCAGCGAGGGGGGGGCTATCCAAGAGACCCAGTACTTC.

This clone was detected only once. The J gene is TRBJ1-2, the V gene TRBV18; weak D call: TRBD1 (6 bases). Germline V gives CDR1 KGHSH, CDR2 LQKENI. Trimming took 3 bases from V and 8 from J, leaving 22 bases between them. The CDR3 consists of 16 residues. The CDR3 DNA is TGTGCCAGCTCACCCACAGGGAAACAGAGGCCCTTCGGCTACACCTTC. This codes for CASSPTGKQRPFGYTF.

A single count supports this clone. The J gene is TRBJ1-2, the V gene TRBV6-2 or TRBV6-3; 8 bases agree with TRBD1. The length of the CDR3 is 15 residues. V shed 7 bases, J shed 4 bases, and the junction held 11 bases outside the gene matches. Germline values: CDR1 MNHEY, CDR2 SVGEGT. The CDR3 nucleotides read TGTGCCAGCAACCCCGACAGGGGCACCATCTATGGCTACACCTTC. As protein: CASNPDRGTIYGYTF.

This chain joins TRBV30 and TRBJ1-1; 7 bases line up with TRBD1. The germline V gene encodes CDR1 GTSNPN and CDR2 SVGIG (reference sequence). The V segment lost 4 bases and the J segment 5 bases; nucleotides outside the gene matches: 19. The CDR3 totals 17 residues. CDR3 sequence: CAWTPSGTAGGRTEAFF. CDR3 in DNA: TGTGCCTGGACCCCTTCCGGGACAGCAGGCGGTCGGACTGAAGCTTTCTTT.

V and J are TRBV7-9 and TRBJ2-3, with D perhaps TRBD1 (6 bases). The CDR3 has 12 amino acids. Looked up from germline, CDR1 is SEHNR and CDR2 is FQNEAQ (reference sequence). Here the CDR3 DNA reads TGTGTCGGACAGACCTCGGAAGGTACGCAGTATTTT. Protein: CVGQTSEGTQYF.

The chain recombines TRBV30 with TRBJ1-1; 9 bases fit TRBD1. Germline lookup yields CDR1 GTSNPN and CDR2 SVGIG (reference sequence). Germline trimming cut 2 bases from V and 5 bases from J; bases unmatched to any gene: 3. This CDR3 region has 13 residues. CDR3 residues: CAWSPTGGTEAFF. The CDR3 nucleotides read TGTGCCTGGAGTCCGACAGGGGGGACTGAAGCTTTCTTT.

The V gene is TRBV27, the J gene TRBJ1-1, with 8 bases matching TRBD1. The V and J ends lost 0 bases and 8 bases, in that order; junction bases with no gene match: 2. The V gene's germline CDR1 is MNHEY and CDR2 SMNVEV (reference sequence). The CDR3 contains 13 residues. Written as DNA, the CDR3 is TGTGCCAGCAGTTTATCAGCAGGGGGCGAAGCTTTCTTT. Its translation: CASSLSAGGEAFF.

V gene TRBV7-2 combines with J gene TRBJ2-5; 11 nucleotides align to TRBD2. V lost 5 bases, J lost 7 bases, and 9 bases stayed unmatched. This CDR3 has 15 amino acids. Germline loops: CDR1 SGHTA, CDR2 FQGNSA. The CDR3: CASSPLSGGEGTQYF. CDR3 DNA: TGTGCCAGCAGCCCCCTTAGCGGGGGGGAGGGGACCCAGTACTTC.

The V call is TRBV5-8, the J call TRBJ2-7; D might be TRBD1 (6 bases). The V end lost 10 bases, the J end lost 0 bases, and 11 bases lay between the germline ends. This CDR3 has 12 residues. Germline V gene lookup returns CDR1 SGHTS and CDR2 YDEGEE. The CDR3 reads CAPRGLSYEQYF. As DNA, the CDR3 is TGTGCCCCCAGGGGCCTCTCCTACGAGCAGTACTTC. Filled out from reference TRBV5-8 and TRBJ2-7, the complete variable domain reads EAGVTQSPTHLIKTRGQQATLRCSPISGHTSVYWYQQALGLGLQFLLWYDEGEERNRGNFPPRFSGRQFPNYSSELNVNALELEDSALYLCAPRGLSYEQYFGPGTRLTVT.

V usage is TRBV28 and J usage is TRBJ1-4; D is unresolved. Germline V gives CDR1 MDHEN, CDR2 SYDVKM. V was clipped by 5 bases and J by 7 bases, with 14 bases between them. The CDR3 is 14 amino acids. CDR3 bases: TGTGCCAGCAGTCCTCAAGGAGTGGGTGAAAAACTGTTTTTT. It specifies CASSPQGVGEKLFF.

This sequence joins TRBV5-1 and TRBJ2-6, with TRBD2 as a possible D gene (5 bases). The length of the CDR3 is 17 residues. Looked up from germline, CDR1 is SGHRS and CDR2 is YFSETQ. V shed 0 bases and J shed 0 bases, with 10 bases lying between them. The CDR3 DNA reads TGCGCCAGCAGCTTGGCCGCGGGTCTCTCTGGGGCCAACGTCCTGACTTTC. It codes for CASSLAAGLSGANVLTF.

This clone was counted only a few times. The CDR3: CASSLGGSSYNSPLHF. The CDR3 DNA reads as TGTGCCAGCAGCTTAGGTGGGAGCTCCTATAATTCACCCCTCCACTTT. This chain joins TRBV7-2 and TRBJ1-6; D is unresolved. This CDR3 contains 16 residues. The germline gives CDR1 SGHTA, CDR2 FQGNSA. Trimming left V 1 base short and J 0 bases short, with 7 bases between.

This chain joins TRBV6-4 and TRBJ2-1; tentatively, D is TRBD2 (6 bases). CDR1 MRHNA and CDR2 SNTAGT come from the germline V gene. CDR3 length equals 15 residues. Trimming cost V 2 bases and J 0 bases, with 8 bases left between them. CDR3 region: CASSDGTLSYNEQFF. DNA for the CDR3: TGTGCCAGCAGTGACGGGACTCTCTCCTACAATGAGCAGTTCTTC.

The chain carries TRBV6-2 or TRBV6-3 and TRBJ1-5; 8 bases line up with TRBD1. Germline V gene sequence: CDR1 MNHEY, CDR2 SVGEGT. The CDR3 is 18 residues long. V lost 2 bases, J lost 4 bases, and 13 bases stayed unmatched. The CDR3 DNA reads as TGTGCCAGCAGTTACACGAAACCCGGACAGGGAAGGAATCAGCCCCAGCATTTT. Translating it yields CASSYTKPGQGRNQPQHF.